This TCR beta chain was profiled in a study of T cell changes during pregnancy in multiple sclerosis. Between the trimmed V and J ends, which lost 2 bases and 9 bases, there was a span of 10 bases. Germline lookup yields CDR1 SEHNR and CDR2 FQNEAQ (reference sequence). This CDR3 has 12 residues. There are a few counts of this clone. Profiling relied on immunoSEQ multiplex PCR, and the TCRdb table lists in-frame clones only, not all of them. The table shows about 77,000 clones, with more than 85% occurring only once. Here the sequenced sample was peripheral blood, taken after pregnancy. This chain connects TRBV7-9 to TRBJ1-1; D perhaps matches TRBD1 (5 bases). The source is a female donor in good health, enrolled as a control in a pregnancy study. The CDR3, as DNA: TGTGCCAGCAGCTTAACAACAGGAAAAGCTTTCTTT. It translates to CASSLTTGKAFF.